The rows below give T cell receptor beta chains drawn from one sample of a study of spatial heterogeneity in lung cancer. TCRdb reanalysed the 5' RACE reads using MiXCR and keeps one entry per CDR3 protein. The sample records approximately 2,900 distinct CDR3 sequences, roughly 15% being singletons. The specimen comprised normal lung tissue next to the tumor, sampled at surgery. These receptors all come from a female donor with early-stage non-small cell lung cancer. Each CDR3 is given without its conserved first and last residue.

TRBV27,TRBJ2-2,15,ASSLFRTGTGAGELF
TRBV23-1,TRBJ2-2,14,ASSHQRQGNTGELF
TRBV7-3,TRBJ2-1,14,ASSPAGGSSYNEQF
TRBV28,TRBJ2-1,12,ASSSLPGGRAQF
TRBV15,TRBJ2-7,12,ATSRDRRSYEQY
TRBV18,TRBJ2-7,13,ASSPRTGGKGEQY
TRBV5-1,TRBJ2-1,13,ASSYGTSGNNEQF
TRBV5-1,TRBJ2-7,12,ASSGDTLLGEQY
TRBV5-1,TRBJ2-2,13,ASSLATSGTGELF
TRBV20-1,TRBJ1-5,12,SATGTGGDQPQH